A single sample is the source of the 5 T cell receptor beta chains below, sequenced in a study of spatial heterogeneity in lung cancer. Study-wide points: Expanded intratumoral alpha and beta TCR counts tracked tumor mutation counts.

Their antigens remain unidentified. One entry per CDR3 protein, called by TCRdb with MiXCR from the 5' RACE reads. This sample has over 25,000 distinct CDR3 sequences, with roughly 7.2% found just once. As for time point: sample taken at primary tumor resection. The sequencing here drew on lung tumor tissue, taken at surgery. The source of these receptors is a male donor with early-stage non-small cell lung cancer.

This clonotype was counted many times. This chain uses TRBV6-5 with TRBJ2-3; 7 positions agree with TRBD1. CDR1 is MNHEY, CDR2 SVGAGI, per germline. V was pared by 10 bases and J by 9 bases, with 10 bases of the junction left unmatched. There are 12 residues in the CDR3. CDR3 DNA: TGTGCCACCAGGGGGATAGAGTGGACGCAGTATTTT. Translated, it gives CATRGIEWTQYF.

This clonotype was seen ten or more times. This chain's CDR3 is CASSLAGERTQHF. CDR3 DNA sequence: TGTGCCAGCAGCTTAGCGGGGGAGAGGACCCAGCATTTT. The V call is TRBV7-8, the J call TRBJ1-5; a weak D match, TRBD1 (5 bases). The CDR3 covers 13 residues. The V gene's germline CDR1 is SGHVS and CDR2 FQNEAQ. Trimming removed 0 bases from V and 11 bases from J, with 11 bases in between.

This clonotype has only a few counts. The CDR3 region has the DNA TGTGCCAGCAGCCCTCAGGGGGGCGCAAGCCGTTATGGCTACACCTTC. Protein sequence: CASSPQGGASRYGYTF. The J gene is TRBJ1-2, the V gene TRBV11-2; 7 bases align to TRBD1. V shed 5 bases and J 5 bases; nucleotides not matched to a gene: 14. The length of the CDR3 is 16 residues. Germline V gene data show CDR1 as SGHAT and CDR2 as FQNNGV.

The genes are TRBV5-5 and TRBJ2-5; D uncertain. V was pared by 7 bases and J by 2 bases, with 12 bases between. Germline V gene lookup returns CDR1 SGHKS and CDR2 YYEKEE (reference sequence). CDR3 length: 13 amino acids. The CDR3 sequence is CASSTRVQETQYF. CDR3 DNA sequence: TGTGCCAGCTCCACCAGAGTACAAGAGACCCAGTACTTC.

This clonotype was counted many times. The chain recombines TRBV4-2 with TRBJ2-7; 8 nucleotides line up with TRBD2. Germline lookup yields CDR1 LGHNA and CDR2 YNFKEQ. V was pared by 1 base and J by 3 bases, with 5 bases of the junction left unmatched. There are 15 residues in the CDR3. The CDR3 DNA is TGTGCCAGCAGCCAAGGTAGTAGCGGGGTCTACGAGCAGTACTTC. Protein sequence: CASSQGSSGVYEQYF.